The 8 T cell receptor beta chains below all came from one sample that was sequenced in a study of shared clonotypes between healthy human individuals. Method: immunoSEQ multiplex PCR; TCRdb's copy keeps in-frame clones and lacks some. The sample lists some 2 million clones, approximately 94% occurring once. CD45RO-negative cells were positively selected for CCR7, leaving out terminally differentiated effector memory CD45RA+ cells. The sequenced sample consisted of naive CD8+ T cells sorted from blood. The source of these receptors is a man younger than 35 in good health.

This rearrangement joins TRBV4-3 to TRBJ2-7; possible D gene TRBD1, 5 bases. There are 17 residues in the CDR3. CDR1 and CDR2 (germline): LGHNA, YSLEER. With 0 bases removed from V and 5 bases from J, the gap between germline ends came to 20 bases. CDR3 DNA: TGCGCCAGCAGCCAAGATCTTAAGGCAGGGCCTAAGGACGAGCAGTACTTC. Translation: CASSQDLKAGPKDEQYF.

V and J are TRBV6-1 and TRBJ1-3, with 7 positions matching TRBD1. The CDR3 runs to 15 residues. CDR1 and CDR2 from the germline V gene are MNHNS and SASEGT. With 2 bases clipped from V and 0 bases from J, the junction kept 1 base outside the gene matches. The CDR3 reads CASSEHRGSGNTIYF. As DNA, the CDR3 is TGTGCCAGCAGTGAACACAGGGGCTCTGGAAACACCATATATTTT.

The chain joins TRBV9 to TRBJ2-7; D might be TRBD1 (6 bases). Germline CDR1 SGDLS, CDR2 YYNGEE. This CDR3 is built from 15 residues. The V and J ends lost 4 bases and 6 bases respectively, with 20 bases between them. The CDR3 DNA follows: TGTGCCAGCAGCCCAGGTCCAGGGGAAAGGGGCGAGCAGTACTTC. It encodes CASSPGPGERGEQYF.

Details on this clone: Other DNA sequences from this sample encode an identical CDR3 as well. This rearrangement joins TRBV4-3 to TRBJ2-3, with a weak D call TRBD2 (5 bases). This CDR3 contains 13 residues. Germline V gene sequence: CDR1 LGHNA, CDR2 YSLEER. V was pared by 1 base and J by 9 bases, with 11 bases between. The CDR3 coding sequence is TGCGCCAGCAGCCAAGTTTTGGGAGACACGCAGTATTTT. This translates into CASSQVLGDTQYF.

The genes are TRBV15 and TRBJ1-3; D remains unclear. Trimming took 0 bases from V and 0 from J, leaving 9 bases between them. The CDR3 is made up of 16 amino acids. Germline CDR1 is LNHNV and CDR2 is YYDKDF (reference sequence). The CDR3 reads CATSRDSPYSGNTIYF. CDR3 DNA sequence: TGTGCCACCAGCAGAGATAGCCCATACTCTGGAAACACCATATATTTT.

CDR3 in DNA: TGCGCCAGCAGCCAAGACCCCACTTTCTACGAGCAGTACTTC. Translation gives CASSQDPTFYEQYF. V gene TRBV4-3 combines with J gene TRBJ2-7; D is undetermined. CDR3 size: 14 residues. V was clipped by 0 bases and J by 3 bases, with 9 bases between them. Germline CDR1 reads LGHNA; CDR2 reads YSLEER.

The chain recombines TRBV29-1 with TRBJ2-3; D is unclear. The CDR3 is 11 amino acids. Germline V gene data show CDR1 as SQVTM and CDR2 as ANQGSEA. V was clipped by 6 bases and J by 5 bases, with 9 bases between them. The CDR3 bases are TGCAGCGTGACGACGGTAGATACGCAGTATTTT. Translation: CSVTTVDTQYF.

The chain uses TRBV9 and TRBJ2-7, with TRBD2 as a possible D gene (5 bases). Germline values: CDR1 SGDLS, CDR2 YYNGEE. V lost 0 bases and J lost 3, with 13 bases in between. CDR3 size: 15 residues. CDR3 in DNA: TGTGCCAGCAGCGTAGGGCTAGCATCCCGCTACGAGCAGTACTTC. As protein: CASSVGLASRYEQYF.